This T cell receptor (beta chain) is drawn from a study of beta chain features in type 1 diabetes. Central memory, naive, regulatory and stem cell-like memory CD4+ cells were sorted by CD45RO/CCR7/CD25/CD127/CD95/CD27. Concerning this clone itself: Its target is unknown.

Study conclusions and caveats: PCR may have favored shorter templates equally in patients and controls. There were fewer insertions and more deletions at the VDJ junctions of type 1 diabetes patients.

The sequenced template was cDNA made from the entire isolated RNA. Sequencing used immunoSEQ multiplex PCR; TCRdb keeps in-frame clones, though not all of them. The sample has fewer than 250,000 clones, 11% to 15% seen once. The specimen was naive CD4+ T cells from blood. This sequence originates from a woman aged 40 to 50 in good health.

CDR3 DNA sequence: TGTGCCAGCAGCTCACCTCGGGGCAGGGCGGGGCCCGAAGCTTTCTTT. It codes for CASSSPRGRAGPEAFF. The genes are TRBV7-2 and TRBJ1-1, with D perhaps matching TRBD1 (5 bases). The CDR3 totals 16 residues. In germline, CDR1 is SGHTA, CDR2 FQGNSA. V was shortened by 4 bases and J by 8 bases, with 23 bases between the two germline ends.